This T cell receptor (beta chain) came from a study of molecular identifiers for immune sequencing clone quantification. Isolation of naive CD8 T cells was achieved by sorting on a CD8+CD4-CCR7+CD45RA+ phenotype. The CDR3 contains 14 residues. From germline, CDR1 is SGHNT and CDR2 YYREEE (reference sequence). V lost 3 bases and J 6 bases, leaving 10 bases between the germline ends. To note about this clonotype: Its antigen is undetermined.

The study, taken as a whole, reports: In naive cells, clones above 20 RNA copies held under 1% of molecules, whereas in effector cells they held over 99%.

Previously published methods and listed TCR primers were used for the bulk TCR libraries. From the PCR reads, TCRdb called clonotypes with MiXCR, one entry per CDR3 protein. The repertoire consists of about 320,000 distinct CDR3 sequences, with roughly a fifth occurring once and the leading ten covering more than 0.8%. The sequence came from a human donor in good health. Some libraries in this study had Jurkat cell RNA spiked in. The specimen was naive CD8+ T cells from blood, with Jurkat cell RNA spiked in. Subset of the sample: FACS-sorted CD8+CD4-CCR7+CD45RA+ naive T cells. This chain joins TRBV5-4 and TRBJ1-6, with D maybe TRBD1 (5 bases). The CDR3 region is CASSWGGANSPLHF. CDR3 sequence (DNA): TGTGCCAGCAGCTGGGGGGGTGCTAATTCACCCCTCCACTTT.